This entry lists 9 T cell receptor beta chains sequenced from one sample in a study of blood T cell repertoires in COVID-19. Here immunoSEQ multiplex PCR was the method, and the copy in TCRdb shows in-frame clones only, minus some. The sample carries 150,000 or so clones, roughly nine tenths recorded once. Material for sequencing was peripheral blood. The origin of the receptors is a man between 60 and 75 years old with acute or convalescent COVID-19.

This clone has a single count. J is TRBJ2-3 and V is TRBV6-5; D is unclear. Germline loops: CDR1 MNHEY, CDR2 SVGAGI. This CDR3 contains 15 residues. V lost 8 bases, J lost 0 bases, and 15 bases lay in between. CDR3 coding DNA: TGTGCCAGCCGGTTAGGAGCTGTAAGCACAGATACGCAGTATTTT. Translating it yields CASRLGAVSTDTQYF.

CDR3 sequence reads: CASSIIVTNTEAFF. DNA for the CDR3: TGTGCCAGTAGTATTATCGTAACAAACACTGAAGCTTTCTTT. V gene TRBV19 combines with J gene TRBJ1-1; D unresolved. This CDR3 has 14 amino acids. Germline V gene sequence: CDR1 LNHDA, CDR2 SQIVND (reference sequence). V was cut by 3 bases and J by 2 bases, with 10 bases left in between.

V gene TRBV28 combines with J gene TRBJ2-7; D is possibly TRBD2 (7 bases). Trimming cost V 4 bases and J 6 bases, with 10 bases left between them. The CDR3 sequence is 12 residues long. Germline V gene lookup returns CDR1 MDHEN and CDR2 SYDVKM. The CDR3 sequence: CASSWRGGEQYV. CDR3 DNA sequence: TGTGCCAGCAGTTGGAGGGGGGGCGAGCAGTACGTC.

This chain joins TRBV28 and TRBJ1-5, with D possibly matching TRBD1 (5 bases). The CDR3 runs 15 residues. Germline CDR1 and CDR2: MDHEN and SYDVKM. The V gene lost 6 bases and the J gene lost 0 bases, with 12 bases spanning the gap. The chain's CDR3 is CASRSTDPSNQPQHF. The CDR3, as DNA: TGTGCCAGCAGGTCGACAGACCCTAGCAATCAGCCCCAGCATTTT.

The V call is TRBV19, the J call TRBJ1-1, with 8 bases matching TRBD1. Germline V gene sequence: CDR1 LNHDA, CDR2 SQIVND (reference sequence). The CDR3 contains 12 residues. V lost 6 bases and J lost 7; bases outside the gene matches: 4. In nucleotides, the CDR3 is TGTGCCAGTAGCCAAACAGGGGGTGAAGCTTTCTTT. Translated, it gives CASSQTGGEAFF.

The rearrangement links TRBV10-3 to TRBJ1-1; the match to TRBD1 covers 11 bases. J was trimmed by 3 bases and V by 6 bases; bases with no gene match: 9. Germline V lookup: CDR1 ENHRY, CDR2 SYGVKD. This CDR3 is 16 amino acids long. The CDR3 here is CAIRTGQGERDTEAFF. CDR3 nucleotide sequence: TGTGCCATCAGGACGGGACAGGGGGAACGGGACACTGAAGCTTTCTTT.

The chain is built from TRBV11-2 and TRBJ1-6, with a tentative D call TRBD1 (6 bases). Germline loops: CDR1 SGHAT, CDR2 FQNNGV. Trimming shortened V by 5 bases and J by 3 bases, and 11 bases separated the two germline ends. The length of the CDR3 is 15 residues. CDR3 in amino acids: CASSTDSLYNSPLHF. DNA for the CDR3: TGTGCCAGCAGCACGGACAGCCTCTATAATTCACCCCTCCACTTT.

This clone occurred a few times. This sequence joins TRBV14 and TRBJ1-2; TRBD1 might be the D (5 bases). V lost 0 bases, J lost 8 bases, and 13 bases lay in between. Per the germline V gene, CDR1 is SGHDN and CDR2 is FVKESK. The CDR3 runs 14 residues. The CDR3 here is CASSQELVGAGYTF. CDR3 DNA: TGTGCCAGCAGCCAAGAGTTAGTAGGGGCCGGCTACACCTTC.

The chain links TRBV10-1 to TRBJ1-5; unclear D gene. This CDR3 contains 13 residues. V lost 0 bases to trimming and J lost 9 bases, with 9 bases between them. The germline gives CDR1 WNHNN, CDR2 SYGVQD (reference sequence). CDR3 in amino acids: CASSESVGSPQHF. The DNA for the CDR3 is TGCGCCAGCAGTGAGTCGGTCGGTTCGCCCCAGCATTTT.